This paragraph reports one TCR beta chain. These data are taken from a study of blood T cell repertoires in COVID-19. Background on the study: Sites in the United States, Italy and Spain provided acute and convalescent COVID-19 samples. PBMCs, B-cell-depleted T cells, or T cells provided the cDNA or gDNA that made up the material.

Germline loops: CDR1 SGHDT, CDR2 YYEEEE. Trimming took off 1 base at V and 3 bases at J, with 8 bases between the two ends. The CDR3 consists of 14 residues. The authors' processing: Reference gene primers were amplified, and this amplification served to estimate nucleated cell counts. The table came from immunoSEQ multiplex PCR; TCRdb's copy has only in-frame clones and leaves some out. The DNA was the basis for D and trimming; V, J and clone size are from that table. The table shows tens of thousands of clones, with 79% occurring only once. The sample was peripheral blood. The receptor comes from a man aged 55 to 70 with acute or convalescent COVID-19. This chain links TRBV5-6 with TRBJ1-5; possibly TRBD1 for D (6 bases). CDR3 protein: CASSLRGINQPQHF. In DNA form, the CDR3 reads TGTGCCAGCAGCTTGAGGGGGATCAATCAGCCCCAGCATTTT.